This T cell receptor beta chain was sequenced in a study of beta chain features in type 1 diabetes. Study outcomes and limitations: When Type 1 diabetes patients were examined, their TCRB CDR3s proved moderately but significantly shorter in all four CD4+ subsets.

Investigators reverse transcribed all isolated RNA, so they sequenced expressed TCRB transcripts. Libraries were prepared by immunoSEQ multiplex PCR; TCRdb keeps only in-frame clonotypes and omits some of them. Of about 130,000 clones in the sample, 7% to 10% were seen once. As regards this clone: Antigen unknown.

Germline values: CDR1 MNHEY, CDR2 SVGAGI. The CDR3 is 12 amino acids. V dropped 5 bases and J dropped 7; count of bases not matched to a gene: 3. Sequencing was done on a sample of central memory CD4+ T cells from blood. J is TRBJ2-5 and V is TRBV6-5; TRBD2 aligns across 8 bases. This TCR derives from a man between 18 and 29 years old in good health. The DNA for the CDR3 is TGTGCCAGCAGTAACCGGGGGGGGACCCAGTACTTC. It codes for CASSNRGGTQYF.